The 20 T cell receptor beta chains below come from one sample, sequenced in a study of technical replicates of blood from a handful of donors. This table comes from immunoSEQ multiplex PCR, and its TCRdb copy is limited to in-frame clones, with some not included. The sample consists of about 73,000 clones, 93% of them appearing once. The sequencing sample was made of T cells isolated from PBMCs. These receptors all stem from a human donor in good health.

The rearrangement links TRBV5-1 to TRBJ2-2; D unresolved. There are 12 residues in the CDR3. Germline V gene sequence: CDR1 SGHRS, CDR2 YFSETQ. V was cut by 4 bases and J by 8 bases, with 9 bases left in between. Here the CDR3 reads CASSLSWGELFF. The CDR3 nucleotides read TGCGCCAGCAGCCTGAGTTGGGGGGAGCTGTTTTTT.

This clone was found once. The rearrangement links TRBV28 to TRBJ1-6; D is possibly TRBD1 (6 bases). The CDR3 consists of 16 residues. Germline loops: CDR1 MDHEN, CDR2 SYDVKM. The V end lost 5 bases, the J end lost 9 bases, and 20 bases lay between the germline ends. Here the CDR3 DNA reads TGTGCCAGCAGTCGATCGAGCGGGGGGGCGCGTTCACCCCTCCACTTT. Translating gives CASSRSSGGARSPLHF.

The CDR3 spells CASTKLGPGETQHF. In DNA, the CDR3 is TGTGCCAGCACTAAATTGGGGCCAGGGGAGACCCAGCATTTT. The genes are TRBV2 and TRBJ1-5; a weak D match, TRBD1 (6 bases). Germline CDR1 and CDR2: SNHLY and FYNNEI. V was cut by 7 bases and J by 11 bases, with 21 bases left in between. CDR3 length: 14 residues.

V is TRBV14 and J is TRBJ2-1; the match to TRBD2 covers 14 bases. Looked up from germline, CDR1 is SGHDN and CDR2 is FVKESK. This CDR3 region has 19 residues. J lost 1 base, V lost 1 base, and 6 bases had no gene match. CDR3 region: CASSQGGTSGSRSYNEQFF. The CDR3 bases are TGTGCCAGCAGCCAAGGAGGGACTAGCGGGAGTCGGTCCTACAATGAGCAGTTCTTC.

V is TRBV7-9 and J is TRBJ1-5; no definite D call. The CDR3 length is 14 residues. The germline V gene encodes CDR1 SEHNR and CDR2 FQNEAQ (reference sequence). V lost 6 bases and J 5 bases, leaving 14 bases between the germline ends. This CDR3 is CASSGPGGDQPQHF. Here the CDR3 DNA reads TGTGCCAGCAGTGGACCGGGAGGAGATCAGCCCCAGCATTTT.

The chain employs TRBV4-1 and TRBJ1-1; TRBD1 matches 8 bases. V lost 4 bases, J lost 1 base, and 14 bases stayed unmatched. The CDR3 spans 18 residues. Per germline, CDR1 MGHRA and CDR2 YSYEKL. Written as DNA, the CDR3 is TGCGCCAGCAGCCGCCGACAGGGGAAGGCCCAGTCGAACACTGAAGCTTTCTTT. This sequence encodes CASSRRQGKAQSNTEAFF.

The genes are TRBV29-1 and TRBJ2-3; the D gene is possibly TRBD1 (6 bases). The CDR3 spans 15 residues. Germline values: CDR1 SQVTM, CDR2 ANQGSEA. V shed 6 bases and J shed 0 bases, with 16 bases lying between them. The CDR3 DNA is TGCAGCGTGACTCCGGGACACTTGAGCACAGATACGCAGTATTTT. Protein product: CSVTPGHLSTDTQYF.

The rearrangement uses TRBV18 and TRBJ2-7; possible D gene TRBD1, 5 bases. V was trimmed by 2 bases and J by 6 bases, leaving 14 bases between them. The CDR3 is 14 amino acids. Per germline, CDR1 KGHSH and CDR2 LQKENI. The CDR3 spells CASSPGIRASEQYF. CDR3 coding DNA: TGTGCCAGCTCACCAGGCATCAGGGCGAGCGAGCAGTACTTC.

CDR3 sequence (DNA): TGTGCCAGCAGCTGGGAGTACGAGCAGTACTTC. Amino acids: CASSWEYEQYF. V is TRBV2 and J is TRBJ2-7, with D maybe TRBD2 (5 bases). The germline gives CDR1 SNHLY, CDR2 FYNNEI. The CDR3 loop spans 11 amino acids. V lost 6 bases and J 4 bases, leaving 7 bases between the germline ends.

This chain uses TRBV29-1 with TRBJ2-5, with D perhaps matching TRBD2 (6 bases). V dropped 7 bases and J dropped 7 bases, with 19 bases sitting between them. The CDR3 spans 13 residues. Germline lookup yields CDR1 SQVTM and CDR2 ANQGSEA. The CDR3 is CSADEGLGGTQYF. The CDR3 DNA is TGCAGCGCAGATGAGGGTTTGGGGGGGACCCAGTACTTC.

This chain uses TRBV5-1 with TRBJ2-5; possibly TRBD2 for D (5 bases). CDR3 length: 15 residues. Germline CDR1 is SGHRS and CDR2 is YFSETQ. With 0 bases removed from V and 2 bases from J, the gap between germline ends came to 11 bases. DNA for the CDR3: TGCGCCAGCAGCTTGGATGGAGGACCACAAGAGACCCAGTACTTC. Encoded protein: CASSLDGGPQETQYF.

V and J are TRBV7-9 and TRBJ2-7; no reliable D call. From germline, CDR1 is SEHNR and CDR2 FQNEAQ (reference sequence). The CDR3 totals 14 residues. V gave up 1 base and J gave up 3 bases, with 10 bases separating them. For the CDR3, the DNA is TGTGCCAGCAGCTTAGGGGCGACCGGCTACGAGCAGTACTTC. Amino acids: CASSLGATGYEQYF.

This clone was counted once. The chain links TRBV7-9 to TRBJ2-7; 7 bases map to TRBD2. The J segment lost 6 bases and the V segment lost 5 bases, leaving 1 base of the junction unmatched. Germline V gene data show CDR1 as SEHNR and CDR2 as FQNEAQ (reference sequence). The CDR3 contains 11 residues. The DNA for the CDR3 is TGTGCCAGCAGCCGGGGGGTCGAGCAGTACTTC. Translated, it gives CASSRGVEQYF.

The V and J genes are TRBV11-1 and TRBJ2-7, with D possibly matching TRBD1 (6 bases). The CDR3 is 14 residues long. Trimming left V 4 bases short and J 4 bases short, with 14 bases between. Germline V lookup: CDR1 SGHAT, CDR2 FQDESV (reference sequence). The CDR3 coding sequence is TGTGCCAGCAGCTCGTATGTGGGGACATACGAGCAGTACTTC. This translates into CASSSYVGTYEQYF.

The rearrangement uses TRBV12-5 and TRBJ2-7, with 7 bases fitting TRBD2. Germline-derived CDR1 and CDR2 are LGHNT and FRNRAP. Trimming took 1 base from V and 4 from J; bases not matched to a gene: 4. This CDR3 is built from 14 residues. The CDR3 spells CASGLAGTIYEQYF. As DNA, the CDR3 is TGTGCTAGTGGTTTGGCCGGGACTATTTACGAGCAGTACTTC.

This rearrangement joins TRBV5-4 to TRBJ1-2; no clear D gene. The germline V and J ends were trimmed by 0 bases and 3 bases, with 9 bases remaining between them. The germline gives CDR1 SGHNT, CDR2 YYREEE (reference sequence). This CDR3 has 14 amino acids. The CDR3 DNA follows: TGTGCCAGCAGCTTGGATTTGGGAGACTATGGCTACACCTTC. This sequence encodes CASSLDLGDYGYTF.

The chain is built from TRBV5-4 and TRBJ2-3; TRBD2 agrees at 7 bases. The CDR3 loop spans 14 amino acids. Germline trimming cut 3 bases from V and 4 bases from J; bases unmatched to any gene: 5. Germline CDR1 is SGHNT and CDR2 is YYREEE (reference sequence). The CDR3 protein is CASSWIAGADTQYF. The DNA of the CDR3 is TGTGCCAGCAGCTGGATTGCGGGGGCAGATACGCAGTATTTT. Full variable domain (outside the CDR3, taken from reference TRBV5-4 and TRBJ2-3): ETGVTQSPTHLIKTRGQQVTLRCSSQSGHNTVSWYQQALGQGPQFIFQYYREEENGRGNFPPRFSGLQFPNYSSELNVNALELDDSALYLCASSWIAGADTQYFGPGTRLTVL.

The chain is built from TRBV30 and TRBJ2-2, with TRBD2 as a possible D gene (6 bases). V was trimmed by 5 bases and J by 3 bases, leaving 13 bases between them. This CDR3 contains 14 residues. The germline CDR1 and CDR2 sequences are GTSNPN and SVGIG (reference sequence). CDR3 residues: CAWDGTLYTGELFF. The DNA for the CDR3 is TGTGCCTGGGACGGGACTTTATACACCGGGGAGCTGTTTTTT.

The genes are TRBV13 and TRBJ2-7; the match to TRBD2 covers 7 bases. This CDR3 region has 18 residues. Germline values: CDR1 PRHDT, CDR2 FYEKMQ (reference sequence). V trimming: 5 bases; J trimming: 7 bases; junction bases outside the gene matches: 23. CDR3 residues: CASSGHAGAVLGSREQYF. The CDR3 bases are TGTGCCAGCAGCGGTCACGCGGGAGCGGTCCTAGGTTCGAGGGAGCAGTACTTC.

The chain employs TRBV28 and TRBJ1-2, with D perhaps TRBD1 (5 bases). The CDR3 runs to 16 residues. V was clipped by 8 bases and J by 4 bases, with 23 bases between them. Germline V CDR1 and CDR2: MDHEN, SYDVKM. CDR3 in amino acids: CASRAPTLTAFYGYTF. The CDR3 DNA follows: TGTGCCAGCCGAGCTCCCACCTTGACAGCTTTCTATGGCTACACCTTC.